This T cell receptor (beta chain) is from a study of cytomegalovirus exposure and HLA in healthy donors. Method: immunoSEQ multiplex PCR; TCRdb's copy keeps in-frame clones and lacks some. The sample has 150,000 to 200,000 clones; about four fifths are singletons. General study points: Investigators reported 150 to 200 TCR beta chains as tied to cytomegalovirus.

This clone was detected only a few times. Its antigen is undetermined. The CDR3 has 15 residues. The junction had 2 bases not matched to a gene; V was cut back by 0 bases and J by 4 bases. Germline loops: CDR1 LGHNA, CDR2 YSLEER. The material sequenced was PBMCs. This chain links TRBV4-3 with TRBJ2-3; 9 nucleotides align to TRBD1. The receptor was derived from a young man in good health and CMV-seropositive. CDR3 loop: CASSQEDRGADTQYF. DNA of the CDR3: TGCGCCAGCAGCCAAGAGGACAGGGGCGCAGATACGCAGTATTTT.